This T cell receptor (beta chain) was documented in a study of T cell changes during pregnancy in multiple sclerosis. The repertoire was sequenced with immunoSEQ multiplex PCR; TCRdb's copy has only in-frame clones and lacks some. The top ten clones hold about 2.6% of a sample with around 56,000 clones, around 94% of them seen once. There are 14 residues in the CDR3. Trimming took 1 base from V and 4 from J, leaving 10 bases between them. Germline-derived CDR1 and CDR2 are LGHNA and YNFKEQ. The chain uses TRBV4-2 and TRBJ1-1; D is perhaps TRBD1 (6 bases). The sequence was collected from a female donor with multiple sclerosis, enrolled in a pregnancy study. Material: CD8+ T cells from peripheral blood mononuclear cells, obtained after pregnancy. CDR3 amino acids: CASSQAGGPTEAFF. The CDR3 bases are TGTGCCAGCAGCCAAGCGGGGGGGCCCACTGAAGCTTTCTTT.